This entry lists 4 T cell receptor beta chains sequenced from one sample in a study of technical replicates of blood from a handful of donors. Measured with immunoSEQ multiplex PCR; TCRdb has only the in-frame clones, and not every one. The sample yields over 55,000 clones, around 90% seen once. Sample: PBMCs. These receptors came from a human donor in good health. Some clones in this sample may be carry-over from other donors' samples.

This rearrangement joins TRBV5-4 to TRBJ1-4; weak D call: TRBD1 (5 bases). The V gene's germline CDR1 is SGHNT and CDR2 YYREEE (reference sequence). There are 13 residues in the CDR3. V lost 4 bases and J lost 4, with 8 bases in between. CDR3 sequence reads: CASSQGSNEKLFF. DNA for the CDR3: TGTGCCAGCAGCCAGGGAAGTAATGAAAAACTGTTTTTT.

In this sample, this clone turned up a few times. The CDR3 sequence: CASSQNPGGFGEKLFF. CDR3 in DNA: TGCGCCAGCAGCCAAAATCCAGGGGGTTTTGGTGAAAAACTGTTTTTT. The rearrangement joins TRBV4-1 to TRBJ1-4, with TRBD1 matching over 7 bases. Per the germline V gene, CDR1 is MGHRA and CDR2 is YSYEKL. After removal of 2 bases from V and 7 bases from J, the junction contained 10 bases not matched to a gene. There are 16 residues in the CDR3.

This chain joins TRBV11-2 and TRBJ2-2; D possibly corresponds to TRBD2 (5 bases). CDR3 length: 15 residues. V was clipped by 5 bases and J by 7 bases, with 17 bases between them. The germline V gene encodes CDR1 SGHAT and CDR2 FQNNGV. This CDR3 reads CASSIVATTVGELFF. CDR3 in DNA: TGTGCCAGCAGCATAGTAGCGACTACGGTCGGGGAGCTGTTTTTT.

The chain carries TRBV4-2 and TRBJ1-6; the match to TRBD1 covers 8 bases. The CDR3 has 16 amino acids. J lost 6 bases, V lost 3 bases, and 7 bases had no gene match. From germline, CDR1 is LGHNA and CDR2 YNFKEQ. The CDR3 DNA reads TGTGCCAGCAGCCAGGCGCAGGGGGCGGTTAATTCACCCCTCCACTTT. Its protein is CASSQAQGAVNSPLHF.